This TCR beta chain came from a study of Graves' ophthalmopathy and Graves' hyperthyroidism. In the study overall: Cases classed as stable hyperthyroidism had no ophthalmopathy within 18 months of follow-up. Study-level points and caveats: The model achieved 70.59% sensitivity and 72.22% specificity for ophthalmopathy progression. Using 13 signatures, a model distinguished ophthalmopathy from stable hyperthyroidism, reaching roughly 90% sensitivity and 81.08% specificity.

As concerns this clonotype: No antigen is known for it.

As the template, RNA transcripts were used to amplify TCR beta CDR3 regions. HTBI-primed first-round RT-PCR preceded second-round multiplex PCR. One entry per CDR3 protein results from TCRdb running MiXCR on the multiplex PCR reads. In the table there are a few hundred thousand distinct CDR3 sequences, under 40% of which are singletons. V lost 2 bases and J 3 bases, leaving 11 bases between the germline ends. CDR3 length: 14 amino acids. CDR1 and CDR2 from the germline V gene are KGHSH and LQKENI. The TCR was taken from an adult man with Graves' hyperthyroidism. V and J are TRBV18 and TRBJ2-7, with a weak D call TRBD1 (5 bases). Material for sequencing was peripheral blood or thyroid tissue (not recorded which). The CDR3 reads CASSPADSVYEQYF. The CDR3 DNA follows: TGTGCCAGCTCACCAGCTGACAGCGTCTACGAGCAGTACTTC.